This TCR beta chain was found in a study of T cells after yellow fever vaccination. The CDR3 spans 15 residues. Trimming took 5 bases from V and 6 from J; bases not matched to a gene: 9. CDR1 LNHDA and CDR2 SQIVND come from the germline V gene (reference sequence). This clonotype occurred many times. TCRdb recomputed calls from the 5' RACE reads with MiXCR, one row per CDR3 protein. The sample lists 25,000 to 35,000 distinct CDR3 sequences, 4.4% occurring once. Specimen: CD8+ T cells sorted from PBMCs, collected 5 days after the yellow fever booster vaccination. V gene TRBV19 combines with J gene TRBJ2-5; 10 bases line up with TRBD2. The receptor's source is a man aged 30 to 45 who received the YFV17D yellow fever vaccine. The DNA of the CDR3 is TGTGCCAGTAGTCACGGGGTAGCGGGGGGCCAGACCCAGTACTTC. Protein sequence: CASSHGVAGGQTQYF.